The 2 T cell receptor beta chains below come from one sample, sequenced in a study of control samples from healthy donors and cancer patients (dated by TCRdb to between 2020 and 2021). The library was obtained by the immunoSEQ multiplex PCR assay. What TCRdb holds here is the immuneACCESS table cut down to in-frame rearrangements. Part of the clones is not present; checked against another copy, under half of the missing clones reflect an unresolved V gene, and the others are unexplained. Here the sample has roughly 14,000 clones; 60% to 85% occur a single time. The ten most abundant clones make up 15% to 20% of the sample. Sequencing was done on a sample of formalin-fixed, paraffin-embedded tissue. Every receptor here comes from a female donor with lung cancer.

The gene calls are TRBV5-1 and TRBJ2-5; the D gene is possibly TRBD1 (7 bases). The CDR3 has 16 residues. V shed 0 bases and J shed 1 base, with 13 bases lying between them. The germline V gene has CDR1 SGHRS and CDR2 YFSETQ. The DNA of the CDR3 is TGCGCCAGCAGCTTGGGAGGGGGGACAGCCCAAGAGACCCAGTACTTC. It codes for CASSLGGGTAQETQYF.

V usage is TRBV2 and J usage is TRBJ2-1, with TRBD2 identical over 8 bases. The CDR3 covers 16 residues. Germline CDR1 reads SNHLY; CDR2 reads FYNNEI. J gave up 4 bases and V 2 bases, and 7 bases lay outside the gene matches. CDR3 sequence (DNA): TGTGCCAGCAGTGAATACACTAGCGGTTATTACAATGAGCAGTTCTTC. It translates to CASSEYTSGYYNEQFF.